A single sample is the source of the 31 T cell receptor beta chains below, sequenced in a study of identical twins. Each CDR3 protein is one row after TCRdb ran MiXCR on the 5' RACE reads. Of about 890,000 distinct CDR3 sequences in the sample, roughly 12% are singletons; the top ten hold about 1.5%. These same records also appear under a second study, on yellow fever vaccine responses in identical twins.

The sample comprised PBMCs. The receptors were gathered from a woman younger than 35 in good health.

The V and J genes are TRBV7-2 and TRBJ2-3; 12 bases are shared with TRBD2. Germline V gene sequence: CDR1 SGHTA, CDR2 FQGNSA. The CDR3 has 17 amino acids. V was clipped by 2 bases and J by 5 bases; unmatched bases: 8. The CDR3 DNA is TGTGCCAGCAGCTTAACTCGCCTAGCGGGAGGGAGAGATACGCAGTATTTT. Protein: CASSLTRLAGGRDTQYF. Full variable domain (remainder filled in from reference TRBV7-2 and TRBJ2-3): GAGVSQSPSNKVTEKGKDVELRCDPISGHTALYWYRQSLGQGLEFLIYFQGNSAPDKSGLPSDRFSAERTGGSVSTLTIQRTQQEDSAVYLCASSLTRLAGGRDTQYFGPGTRLTVL.

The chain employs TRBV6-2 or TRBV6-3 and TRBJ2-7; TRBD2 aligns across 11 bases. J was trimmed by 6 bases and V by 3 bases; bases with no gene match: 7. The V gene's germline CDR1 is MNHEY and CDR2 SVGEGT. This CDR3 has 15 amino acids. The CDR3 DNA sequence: TGTGCCAGCAGTTATGGACTAGCGGGTAGAACCGAGCAGTACTTC. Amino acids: CASSYGLAGRTEQYF.

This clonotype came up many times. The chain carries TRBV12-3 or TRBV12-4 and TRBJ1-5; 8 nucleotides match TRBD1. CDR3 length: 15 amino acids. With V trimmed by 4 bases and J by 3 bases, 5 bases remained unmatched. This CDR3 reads CASSSQGALNQPQHF. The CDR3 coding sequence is TGTGCCAGCAGTTCCCAGGGGGCCCTCAATCAGCCCCAGCATTTT.

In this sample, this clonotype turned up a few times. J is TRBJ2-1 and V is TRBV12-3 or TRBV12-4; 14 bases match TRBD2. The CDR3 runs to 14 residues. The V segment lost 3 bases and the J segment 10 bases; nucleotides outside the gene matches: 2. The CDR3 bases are TGTGCCAGCAGTTTGGGACTAGCGGGGGTAGAGCAGTTCTTC. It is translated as CASSLGLAGVEQFF.

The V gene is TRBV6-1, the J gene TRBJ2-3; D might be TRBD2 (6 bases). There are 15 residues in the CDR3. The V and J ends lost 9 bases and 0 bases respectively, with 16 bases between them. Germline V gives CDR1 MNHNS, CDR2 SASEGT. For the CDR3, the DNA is TGTGCCAGTTCGGGTGCGGGACCCAGCACAGATACGCAGTATTTT. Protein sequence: CASSGAGPSTDTQYF.

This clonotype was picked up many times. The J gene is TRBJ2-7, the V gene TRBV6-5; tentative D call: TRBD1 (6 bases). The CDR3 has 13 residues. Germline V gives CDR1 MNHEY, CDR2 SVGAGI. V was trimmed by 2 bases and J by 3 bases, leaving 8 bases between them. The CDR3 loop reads CASSYTDSYEQYF. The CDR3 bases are TGTGCCAGCAGTTACACGGACAGCTACGAGCAGTACTTC.

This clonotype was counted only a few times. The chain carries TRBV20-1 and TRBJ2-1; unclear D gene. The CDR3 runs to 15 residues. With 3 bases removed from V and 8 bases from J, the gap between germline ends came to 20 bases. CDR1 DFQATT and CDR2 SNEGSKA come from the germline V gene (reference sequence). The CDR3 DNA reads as TGCAGTGCTAGCCCCCTAGAGGTTATGATTTATGAGCAGTTCTTC. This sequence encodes CSASPLEVMIYEQFF.

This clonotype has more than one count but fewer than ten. CDR3 nucleotide sequence: TGCGCCAGCAGCTTCGAAGCCCTCGGGGCCGGGGAGCTGTTTTTT. It translates to CASSFEALGAGELFF. The chain uses TRBV5-1 and TRBJ2-2; D perhaps matches TRBD2 (5 bases). This CDR3 region has 15 residues. V was shortened by 2 bases and J by 6 bases, with 14 bases between the two germline ends. Germline V CDR1 and CDR2: SGHRS, YFSETQ.

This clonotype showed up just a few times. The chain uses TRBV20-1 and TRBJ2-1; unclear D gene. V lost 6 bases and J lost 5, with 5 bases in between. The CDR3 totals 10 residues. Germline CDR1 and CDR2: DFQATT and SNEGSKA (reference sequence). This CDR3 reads CSATNNEQFF. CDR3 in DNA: TGCAGTGCCACGAACAATGAGCAGTTCTTC.

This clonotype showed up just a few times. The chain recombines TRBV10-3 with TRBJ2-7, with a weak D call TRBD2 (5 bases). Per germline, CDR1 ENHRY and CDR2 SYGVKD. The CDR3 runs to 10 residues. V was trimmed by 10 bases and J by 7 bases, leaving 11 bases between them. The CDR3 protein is CATGVGEQYF. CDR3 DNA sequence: TGTGCCACCGGGGTGGGGGAGCAGTACTTC.

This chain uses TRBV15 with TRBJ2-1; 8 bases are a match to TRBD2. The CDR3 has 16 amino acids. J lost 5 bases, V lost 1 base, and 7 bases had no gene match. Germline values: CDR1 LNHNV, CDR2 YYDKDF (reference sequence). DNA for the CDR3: TGTGCCACCAGCAGAGTCTCGGGACTAGGTAACAATGAGCAGTTCTTC. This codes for CATSRVSGLGNNEQFF.

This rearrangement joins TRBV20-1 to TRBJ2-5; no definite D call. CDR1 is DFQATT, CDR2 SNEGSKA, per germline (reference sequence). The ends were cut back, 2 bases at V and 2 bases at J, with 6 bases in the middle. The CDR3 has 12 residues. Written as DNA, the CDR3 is TGCAGTGCTAGACCTAGACAAGAGACCCAGTACTTC. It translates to CSARPRQETQYF.

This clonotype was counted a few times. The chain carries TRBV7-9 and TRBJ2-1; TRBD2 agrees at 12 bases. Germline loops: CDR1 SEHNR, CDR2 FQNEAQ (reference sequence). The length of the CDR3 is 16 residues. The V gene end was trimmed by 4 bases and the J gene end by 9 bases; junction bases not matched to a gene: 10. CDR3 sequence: CASSSRLAGESGEQFF. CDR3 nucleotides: TGTGCCAGCAGCTCCAGACTAGCGGGAGAGTCGGGTGAGCAGTTCTTC.

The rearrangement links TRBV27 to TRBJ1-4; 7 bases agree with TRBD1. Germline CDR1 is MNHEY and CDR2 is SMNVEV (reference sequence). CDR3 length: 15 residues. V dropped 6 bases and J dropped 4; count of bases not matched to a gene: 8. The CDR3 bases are TGTGCCAGCAGATCTGCCGGGACAGATAATGAAAAACTGTTTTTT. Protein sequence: CASRSAGTDNEKLFF.

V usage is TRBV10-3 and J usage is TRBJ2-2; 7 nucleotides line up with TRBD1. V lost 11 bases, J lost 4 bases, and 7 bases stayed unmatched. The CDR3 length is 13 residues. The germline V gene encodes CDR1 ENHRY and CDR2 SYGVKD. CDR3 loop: CAARQGLTGELFF. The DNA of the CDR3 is TGTGCCGCCCGACAGGGCCTCACCGGGGAGCTGTTTTTT.

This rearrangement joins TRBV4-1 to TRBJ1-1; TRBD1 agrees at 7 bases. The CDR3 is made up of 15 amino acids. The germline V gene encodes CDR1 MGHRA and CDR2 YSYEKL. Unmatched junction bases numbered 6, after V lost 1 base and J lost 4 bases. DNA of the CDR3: TGCGCCAGCAGCCAAGGCGAGACAGGGACCACTGAAGCTTTCTTT. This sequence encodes CASSQGETGTTEAFF.

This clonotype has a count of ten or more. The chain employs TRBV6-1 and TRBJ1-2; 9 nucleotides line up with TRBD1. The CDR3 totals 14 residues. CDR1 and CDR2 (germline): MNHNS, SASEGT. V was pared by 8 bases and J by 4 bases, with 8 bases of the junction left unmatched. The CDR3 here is CASGHRGRVYGYTF. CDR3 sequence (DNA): TGTGCCAGCGGCCACAGGGGGCGAGTCTATGGCTACACCTTC.

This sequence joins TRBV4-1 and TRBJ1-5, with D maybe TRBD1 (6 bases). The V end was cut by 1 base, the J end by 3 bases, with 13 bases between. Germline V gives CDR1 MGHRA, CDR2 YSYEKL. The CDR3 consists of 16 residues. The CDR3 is CASSQVPGGINQPQHF. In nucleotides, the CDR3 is TGCGCCAGCAGCCAAGTACCGGGGGGCATCAATCAGCCCCAGCATTTT.

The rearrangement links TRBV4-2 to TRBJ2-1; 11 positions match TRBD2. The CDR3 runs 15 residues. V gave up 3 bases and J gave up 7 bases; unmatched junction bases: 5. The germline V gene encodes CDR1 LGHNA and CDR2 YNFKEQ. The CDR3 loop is CASSHLAGGPNEQFF. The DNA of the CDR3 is TGTGCCAGCAGCCACTTAGCGGGGGGGCCAAATGAGCAGTTCTTC.

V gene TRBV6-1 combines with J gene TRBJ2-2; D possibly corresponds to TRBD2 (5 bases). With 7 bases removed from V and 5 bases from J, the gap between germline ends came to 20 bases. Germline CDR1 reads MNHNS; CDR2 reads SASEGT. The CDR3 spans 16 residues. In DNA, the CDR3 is TGTGCCAGCATCCCCGGTGGGAGTTTGGGTACCGGGGAGCTGTTTTTT. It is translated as CASIPGGSLGTGELFF.

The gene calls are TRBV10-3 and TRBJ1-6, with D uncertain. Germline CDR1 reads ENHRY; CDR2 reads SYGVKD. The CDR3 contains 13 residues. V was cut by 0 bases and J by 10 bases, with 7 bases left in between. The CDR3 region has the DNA TGTGCCATCAGTGAGTCCCCAGTCTCACCCCTCCACTTT. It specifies CAISESPVSPLHF.

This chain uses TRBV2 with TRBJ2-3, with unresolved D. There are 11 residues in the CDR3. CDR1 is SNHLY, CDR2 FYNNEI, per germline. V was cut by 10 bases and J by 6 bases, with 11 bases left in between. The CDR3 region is CATPAEDTQYF. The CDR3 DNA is TGTGCCACCCCGGCGGAGGATACGCAGTATTTT.

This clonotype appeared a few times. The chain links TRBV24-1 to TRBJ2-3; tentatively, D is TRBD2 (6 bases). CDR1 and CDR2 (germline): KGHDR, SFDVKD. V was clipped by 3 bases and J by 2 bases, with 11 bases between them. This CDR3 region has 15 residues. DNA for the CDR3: TGTGCCACCAGTGATCTCGGGGGACTCACAGATACGCAGTATTTT. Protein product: CATSDLGGLTDTQYF.

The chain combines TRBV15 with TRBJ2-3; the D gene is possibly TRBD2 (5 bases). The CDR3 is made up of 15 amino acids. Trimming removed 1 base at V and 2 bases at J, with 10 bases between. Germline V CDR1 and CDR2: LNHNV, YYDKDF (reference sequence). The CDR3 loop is CATSRAPGYTDTQYF. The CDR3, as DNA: TGTGCCACCAGCAGAGCTCCGGGGTACACAGATACGCAGTATTTT. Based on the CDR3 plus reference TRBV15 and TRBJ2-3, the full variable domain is DAMVIQNPRYQVTQFGKPVTLSCSQTLNHNVMYWYQQKSSQAPKLLFHYYDKDFNNEADTPDNFQSRRPNTSFCFLDIRSPGLGDTAMYLCATSRAPGYTDTQYFGPGTRLTVL.

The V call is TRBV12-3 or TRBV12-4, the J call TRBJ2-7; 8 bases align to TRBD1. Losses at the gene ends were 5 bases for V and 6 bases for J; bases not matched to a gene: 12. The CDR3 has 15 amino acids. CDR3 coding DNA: TGTGCCAGCAGTCCATACCCAGACAGGGGAGGCGAGCAGTACTTC. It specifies CASSPYPDRGGEQYF.

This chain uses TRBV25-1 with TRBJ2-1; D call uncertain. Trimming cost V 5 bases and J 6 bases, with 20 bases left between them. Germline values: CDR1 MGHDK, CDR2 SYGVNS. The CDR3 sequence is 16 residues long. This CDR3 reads CASSSPPGDFSNEQFF. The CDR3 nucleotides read TGTGCCAGCAGTTCCCCACCCGGCGACTTCAGCAATGAGCAGTTCTTC.

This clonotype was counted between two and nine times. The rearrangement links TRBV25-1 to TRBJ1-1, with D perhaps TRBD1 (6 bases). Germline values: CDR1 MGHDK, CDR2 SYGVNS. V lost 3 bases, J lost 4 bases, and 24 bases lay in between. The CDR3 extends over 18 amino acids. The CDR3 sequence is CASSESTRGGYKATEAFF. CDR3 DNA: TGTGCCAGCAGTGAGTCCACCCGGGGGGGCTACAAAGCCACTGAAGCTTTCTTT.

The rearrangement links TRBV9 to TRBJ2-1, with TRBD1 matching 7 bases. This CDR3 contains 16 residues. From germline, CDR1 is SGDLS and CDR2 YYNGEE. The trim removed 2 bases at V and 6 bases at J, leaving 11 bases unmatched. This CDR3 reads CASSVSGRQGINEQFF. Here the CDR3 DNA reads TGTGCCAGCAGCGTGTCGGGTAGACAGGGCATCAATGAGCAGTTCTTC.

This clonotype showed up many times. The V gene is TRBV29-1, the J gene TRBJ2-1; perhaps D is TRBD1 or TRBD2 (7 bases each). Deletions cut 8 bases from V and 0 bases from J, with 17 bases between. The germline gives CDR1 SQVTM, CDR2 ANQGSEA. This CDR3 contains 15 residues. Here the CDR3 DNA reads TGCAGCCACGATCAGGGGGAGGGCTCCTACAATGAGCAGTTCTTC. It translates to CSHDQGEGSYNEQFF.

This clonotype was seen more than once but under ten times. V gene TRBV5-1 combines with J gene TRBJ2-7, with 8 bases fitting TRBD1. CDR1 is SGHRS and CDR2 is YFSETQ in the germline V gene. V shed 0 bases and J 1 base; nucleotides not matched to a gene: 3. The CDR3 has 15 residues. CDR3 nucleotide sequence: TGCGCCAGCAGCTTGGCCGGGACAGGATCCTACGAGCAGTACTTC. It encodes CASSLAGTGSYEQYF. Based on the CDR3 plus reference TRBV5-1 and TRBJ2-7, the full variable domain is KAGVTQTPRYLIKTRGQQVTLSCSPISGHRSVSWYQQTPGQGLQFLFEYFSETQRNKGNFPGRFSGRQFSNSRSEMNVSTLELGDSALYLCASSLAGTGSYEQYFGPGTRLTVT.

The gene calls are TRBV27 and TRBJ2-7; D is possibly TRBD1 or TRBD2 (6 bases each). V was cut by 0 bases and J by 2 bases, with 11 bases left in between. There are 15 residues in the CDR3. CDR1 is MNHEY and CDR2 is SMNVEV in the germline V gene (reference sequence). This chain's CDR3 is CASSLSGGGPYEQYF. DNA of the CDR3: TGTGCCAGCAGTTTATCTGGTGGGGGGCCCTACGAGCAGTACTTC.